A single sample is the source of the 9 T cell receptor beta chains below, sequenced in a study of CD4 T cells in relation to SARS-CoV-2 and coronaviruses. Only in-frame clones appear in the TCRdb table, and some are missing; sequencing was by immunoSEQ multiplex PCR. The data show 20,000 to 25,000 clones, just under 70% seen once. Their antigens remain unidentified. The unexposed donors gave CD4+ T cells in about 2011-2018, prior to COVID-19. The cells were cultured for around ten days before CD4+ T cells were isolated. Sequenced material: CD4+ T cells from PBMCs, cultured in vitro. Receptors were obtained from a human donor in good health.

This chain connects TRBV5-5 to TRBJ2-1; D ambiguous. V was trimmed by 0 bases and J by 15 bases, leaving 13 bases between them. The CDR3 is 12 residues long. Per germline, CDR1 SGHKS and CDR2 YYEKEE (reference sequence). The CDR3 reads CASSLAGGHPFF. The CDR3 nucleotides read TGTGCCAGCAGCTTGGCCGGTGGTCACCCGTTCTTC.

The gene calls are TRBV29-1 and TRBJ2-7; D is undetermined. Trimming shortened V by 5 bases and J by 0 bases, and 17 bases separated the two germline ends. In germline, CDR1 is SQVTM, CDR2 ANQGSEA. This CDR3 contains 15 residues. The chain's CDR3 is CSVKVASANSYEQYF. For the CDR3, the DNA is TGCAGCGTTAAGGTGGCGTCGGCCAACTCCTACGAGCAGTACTTC.

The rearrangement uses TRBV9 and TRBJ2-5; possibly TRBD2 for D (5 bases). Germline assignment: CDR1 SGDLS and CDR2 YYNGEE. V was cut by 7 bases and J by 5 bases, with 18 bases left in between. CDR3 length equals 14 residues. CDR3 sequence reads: CASGMDGEWETQYF. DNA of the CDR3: TGTGCCAGCGGGATGGACGGGGAGTGGGAGACCCAGTACTTC.

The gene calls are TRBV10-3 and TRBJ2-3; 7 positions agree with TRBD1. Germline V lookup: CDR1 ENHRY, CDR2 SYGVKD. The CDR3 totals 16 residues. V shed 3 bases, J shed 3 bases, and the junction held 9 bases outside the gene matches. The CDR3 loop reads CAISDPPETGTDTQYF. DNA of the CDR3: TGTGCCATCAGTGACCCCCCGGAGACAGGGACAGATACGCAGTATTTT.

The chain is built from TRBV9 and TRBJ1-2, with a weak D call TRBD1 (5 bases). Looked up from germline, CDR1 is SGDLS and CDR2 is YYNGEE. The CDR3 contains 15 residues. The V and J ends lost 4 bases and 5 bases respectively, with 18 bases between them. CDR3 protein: CASSSRWGGGYGYTF. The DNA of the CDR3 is TGTGCCAGCAGCTCGCGATGGGGGGGTGGGTATGGCTACACCTTC.

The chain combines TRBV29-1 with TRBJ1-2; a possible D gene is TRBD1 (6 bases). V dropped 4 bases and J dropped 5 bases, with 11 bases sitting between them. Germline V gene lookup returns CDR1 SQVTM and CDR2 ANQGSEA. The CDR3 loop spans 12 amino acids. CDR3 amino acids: CSVGQVAYGYTF. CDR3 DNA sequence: TGCAGCGTTGGACAGGTCGCATATGGCTACACCTTC.

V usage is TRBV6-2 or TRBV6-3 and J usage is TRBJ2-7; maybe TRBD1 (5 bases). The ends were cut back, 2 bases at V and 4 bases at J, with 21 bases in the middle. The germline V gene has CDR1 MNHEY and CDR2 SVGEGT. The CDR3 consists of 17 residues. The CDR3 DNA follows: TGTGCCAGCAGTTACCTCCCCCTAAGTGGGGCACGGTACGAGCAGTACTTC. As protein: CASSYLPLSGARYEQYF.

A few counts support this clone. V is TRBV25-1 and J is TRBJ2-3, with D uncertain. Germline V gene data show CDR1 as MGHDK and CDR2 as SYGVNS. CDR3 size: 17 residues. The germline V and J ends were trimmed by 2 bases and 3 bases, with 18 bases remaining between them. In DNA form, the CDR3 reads TGTGCCAGCAGTGAACCCCGAGGTAGGATTGGGACAGATACGCAGTATTTT. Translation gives CASSEPRGRIGTDTQYF.

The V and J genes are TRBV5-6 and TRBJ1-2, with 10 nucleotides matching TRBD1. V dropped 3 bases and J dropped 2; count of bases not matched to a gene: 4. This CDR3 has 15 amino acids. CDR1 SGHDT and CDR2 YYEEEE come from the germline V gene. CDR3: CASSSGQGLNYGYTF. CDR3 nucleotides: TGTGCCAGCAGCTCGGGACAGGGGCTCAACTATGGCTACACCTTC. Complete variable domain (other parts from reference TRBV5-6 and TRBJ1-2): DAGVTQSPTHLIKTRGQQVTLRCSPKSGHDTVSWYQQALGQGPQFIFQYYEEEERQRGNFPDRFSGHQFPNYSSELNVNALLLGDSALYLCASSSGQGLNYGYTFGSGTRLTVV.